This T cell receptor beta chain was profiled in a study of OX40 agonist ivuxolimab in advanced cancers. V lost 2 bases, J lost 2 bases, and 7 bases lay in between. Germline CDR1 is LNHNV and CDR2 is YYDKDF (reference sequence). This CDR3 region has 13 residues. Whole-study results and caveats: Partial responders at 0.1-3.0 mg/kg showed near-lowest clonal expansion. In the 0.1 to 3.0 mg/kg range, CD4+ and CD8+ blood T cells had expanded clonally by week 6.

Here immunoSEQ multiplex PCR was the method, and the copy in TCRdb shows in-frame clones only, minus some. This sample has approximately 62,000 clones, with almost 95% found just once. In the case of this clone: The target antigen is unknown.

With autoimmune disease history or systemic immunosuppression, patients were excluded. Patients had blood sampled at baseline and again on cycle 4 day 1 and cycle 7 day 1. The sequencing used CD4+ or CD8+ T cells sorted from blood, collected in a trial of the OX40 agonist ivuxolimab. This sequence was found in an adult with an advanced solid tumor such as melanoma, head and neck, liver or kidney cancer. The V and J genes are TRBV15 and TRBJ2-7, with D unresolved. The DNA for the CDR3 is TGTGCCACCAGCAGATCCGGAACCTACGAGCAGTACTTC. Protein sequence: CATSRSGTYEQYF.